A selection of T cell receptor beta chains follows, all from one sample in a study of cytomegalovirus exposure and HLA in healthy donors. Data came from immunoSEQ multiplex PCR; TCRdb stores just in-frame clones and leaves some out. The top ten clones hold roughly 10% of a sample with about 160,000 clones, 84% of them seen once. The sequencing sample was made of PBMCs. The receptors shown here come from a man aged 30 to 39 in good health and CMV-seropositive. Each CDR3 is given with its conserved first and last residue. Each record gives: J gene, V gene, CDR3 length, CDR3 protein.

>TRBJ2-7|TRBV11-2|12
CASSLGLSEQYF
>TRBJ1-2|TRBV29-1|12
CSVEQQGSGYTF
>TRBJ1-2|TRBV4-2|17
CASSQVDPGQGGYGYTF
>TRBJ1-5|TRBV7-9|14
CASSLQGAGQPQHF
>TRBJ2-1|TRBV28|14
CASSSRTGENEQFF
>TRBJ1-3|TRBV6-5|14
CASSTDSSGNTIYF
>TRBJ1-1|TRBV2|11
CASTETGGAFF
>TRBJ2-1|TRBV5-1|15
CASSLVGGDYNEQFF
>TRBJ2-2|TRBV30|13
CAWTRTATGELFF
>TRBJ2-5|TRBV7-2|15
CASSLTGQGWETQYF
>TRBJ2-7|TRBV5-4|14
CASSFWGGRGEQYF
>TRBJ2-1|TRBV5-6|18
CASSLVSFRQGAGDEQFF
>TRBJ2-1|TRBV6-5|16
CASSYLLDFTKGRQFF
>TRBJ2-7|TRBV7-2|12
CASSSPGYEQYF
>TRBJ2-7|TRBV19|13
CASGNRDVHEQYF
>TRBJ1-2|TRBV4-3|15
CASSQGIGANYGYTF
>TRBJ2-2|TRBV7-3|16
CASSLTGTANTGELFF
>TRBJ1-5|TRBV6-1|15
CASGGYRNANQPQHF
>TRBJ1-4|TRBV4-3|15
CASSQDLATNEKLFF
>TRBJ2-3|TRBV7-3|16
CASSPGLAVSTDTQYF
>TRBJ1-4|TRBV6-6|14
CASREGGSNEKLFF
>TRBJ1-1|TRBV6-5|14
CASREDRDRTEAFF
>TRBJ2-1|TRBV28|13
CASGTSGYNEQFF
>TRBJ2-1|TRBV2|16
CASIPGTSGSRNEQFF
>TRBJ2-7|TRBV10-3|16
CAISEEGQGVTYEQYF
>TRBJ1-2|TRBV5-4|15
CASSAVLTTNYGYTF
>TRBJ1-4|TRBV2|21
CASSEAPPRDKFRTLNEKLFF
>TRBJ2-3|TRBV20-1|10
CSARAGGVYF
>TRBJ2-4|TRBV27|14
CASRRTGGEGIQYF
>TRBJ2-1|TRBV25-1|15
CASSPTGTANNEQFF
>TRBJ2-1|TRBV10-1|15
CASSDPSASYNEQFF
>TRBJ2-3|TRBV10-3|15
CAISEKLQGTDTQYF
>TRBJ2-1|TRBV28|15
CASSFSGLVLQEQFF
>TRBJ2-3|TRBV5-1|14
CASSFYRAEGTQYF
>TRBJ2-6|TRBV7-2|17
CASSSQGLPLGANVLTF
>TRBJ2-1|TRBV4-1|13
CASSFDRGNEQFF
>TRBJ1-3|TRBV5-1|15
CASGQIGGSGNTIYF